One sample yielded the 16 T cell receptor beta chains listed below, sequenced in a study of persistence of HIV-infected CD4 T cells. Sequencing used immunoSEQ version 4 in survey mode. Sequencing was performed with immunoSEQ multiplex PCR; in TCRdb, only in-frame clones are kept and a portion is missing. The repertoire holds approximately 18,000 clones, with about 61% as singletons. Cells were stimulated with CMV-infected fibroblast lysates at roughly 10 ug/mL. Responding CD4+ T cells were sorted by upregulation of both CD40 ligand and CD69. These receptors' antigens are unknown. The sequencing used CD4+ T cells sorted from PBMCs after roughly 18-hour stimulation, collected from a patient who received antiretroviral therapy. The receptor set was obtained from an adult woman with HIV who was CMV-seropositive.

This chain links TRBV2 with TRBJ1-2; 9 bases map to TRBD1. The V gene end was trimmed by 2 bases and the J gene end by 8 bases; junction bases not matched to a gene: 9. This CDR3 comprises 15 residues. Germline assignment: CDR1 SNHLY and CDR2 FYNNEI. CDR3 bases: TGTGCCAGCAGTGAATCGGGACAGGGAAAGGGAGGCTACACCTTC. Protein product: CASSESGQGKGGYTF.

This chain uses TRBV5-1 with TRBJ1-3; 9 nucleotides align to TRBD1. CDR3 size: 15 residues. Germline CDR1 is SGHRS and CDR2 is YFSETQ. Losses at the gene ends were 3 bases for V and 4 bases for J; bases not matched to a gene: 5. In DNA, the CDR3 is TGCGCCAGCAGCTCCGACAGGGGGTTAGGAAACACCATATATTTT. It yields the protein CASSSDRGLGNTIYF.

This rearrangement joins TRBV18 to TRBJ1-4; perhaps TRBD1 as D (6 bases). The CDR3 contains 14 residues. Germline values: CDR1 KGHSH, CDR2 LQKENI. V shed 3 bases and J shed 4 bases, with 9 bases lying between them. The CDR3 region is CASSPSGDNEKLFF. The CDR3 DNA is TGTGCCAGCTCACCGTCAGGGGATAATGAAAAACTGTTTTTT.

The chain joins TRBV9 to TRBJ1-3; possibly TRBD1 for D (6 bases). CDR3 length: 15 amino acids. Germline values: CDR1 SGDLS, CDR2 YYNGEE. The V gene lost 0 bases and the J gene lost 4 bases, with 11 bases spanning the gap. The CDR3 bases are TGTGCCAGCAGCGTAGAGTCAGGGGCCGGAAACACCATATATTTT. Translating it yields CASSVESGAGNTIYF.

The chain links TRBV20-1 to TRBJ2-3; D gene ambiguous. Trimming took off 6 bases at V and 4 bases at J, with 8 bases between the two ends. Germline V gene data show CDR1 as DFQATT and CDR2 as SNEGSKA (reference sequence). CDR3 length: 11 residues. The CDR3 loop is CSAKISDTQYF. CDR3 DNA: TGCAGTGCAAAGATCTCAGATACGCAGTATTTT.

J is TRBJ1-1 and V is TRBV14; 11 bases are shared with TRBD1. V was pared by 5 bases and J by 0 bases, with 5 bases of the junction left unmatched. This CDR3 spans 16 amino acids. CDR1 and CDR2 (germline): SGHDN, FVKESK. The CDR3 sequence is CASSKDRGQVNTEAFF. In nucleotides, the CDR3 is TGTGCCAGCAGCAAGGACAGGGGGCAAGTGAACACTGAAGCTTTCTTT. Full variable domain (rest looked up from reference TRBV14 and TRBJ1-1): EAGVTQFPSHSVIEKGQTVTLRCDPISGHDNLYWYRRVMGKEIKFLLHFVKESKQDESGMPNNRFLAERTGGTYSTLKVQPAELEDSGVYFCASSKDRGQVNTEAFFGQGTRLTVV.

The chain couples TRBV7-9 to TRBJ2-2, with D possibly being TRBD1 (6 bases). Germline V lookup: CDR1 SEHNR, CDR2 FQNEAQ (reference sequence). Trimming pared 4 bases from V and 6 bases from J, leaving 15 bases between. This CDR3 contains 15 residues. CDR3 in amino acids: CASSSDRGNAGELFF. CDR3 in DNA: TGTGCCAGCAGCTCGGACAGAGGGAATGCCGGGGAGCTGTTTTTT. Combining the CDR3 with reference TRBV7-9 and TRBJ2-2 gives the whole variable domain DTGVSQNPRHKITKRGQNVTFRCDPISEHNRLYWYRQTLGQGPEFLTYFQNEAQLEKSRLLSDRFSAERPKGSFSTLEIQRTEQGDSAMYLCASSSDRGNAGELFFGEGSRLTVL.

This chain connects TRBV27 to TRBJ2-3; a weak D match, TRBD1 (6 bases). V lost 2 bases and J lost 7, with 10 bases in between. Germline V lookup: CDR1 MNHEY, CDR2 SMNVEV (reference sequence). The CDR3 is 13 residues long. The CDR3 here is CASSLGGLYTQYF. The CDR3 nucleotides are TGTGCCAGCAGTTTAGGGGGCTTATATACGCAGTATTTT.

The chain links TRBV9 to TRBJ1-1; no clear D. Germline V gene sequence: CDR1 SGDLS, CDR2 YYNGEE. This CDR3 has 14 amino acids. Trimming left V 2 bases short and J 0 bases short, with 8 bases between. CDR3 DNA sequence: TGTGCCAGCAGCGTTGCAGGAGTGAACACTGAAGCTTTCTTT. Encoded protein: CASSVAGVNTEAFF.

CDR3 sequence reads: CASSLEGRRASTDTQYF. For the CDR3, the DNA is TGCGCCAGCAGCTTGGAGGGGCGACGTGCTAGCACAGATACGCAGTATTTT. The V gene is TRBV5-1, the J gene TRBJ2-3; maybe TRBD1 (5 bases). Looked up from germline, CDR1 is SGHRS and CDR2 is YFSETQ. This CDR3 comprises 17 residues. The germline V and J ends were trimmed by 0 bases and 0 bases, with 14 bases remaining between them.

The chain combines TRBV30 with TRBJ1-5, with 7 bases that match TRBD1. CDR3 length: 14 amino acids. Germline V gene sequence: CDR1 GTSNPN, CDR2 SVGIG (reference sequence). V gave up 4 bases and J gave up 4 bases; unmatched junction bases: 7. DNA of the CDR3: TGTGCCTGGACTCCGGGACAGTTTAATCAGCCCCAGCATTTT. Translation: CAWTPGQFNQPQHF.

The rearrangement uses TRBV30 and TRBJ1-4, with a weak D call TRBD1 (5 bases). The CDR3 is made up of 14 amino acids. Trimming shortened V by 5 bases and J by 3 bases, and 13 bases separated the two germline ends. CDR1 is GTSNPN, CDR2 SVGIG, per germline (reference sequence). CDR3 DNA sequence: TGTGCCTGGGCCCCCGGGACTTCTAATGAAAAACTGTTTTTT. Its protein product is CAWAPGTSNEKLFF.

The rearrangement links TRBV9 to TRBJ2-2; D ambiguous. The CDR3 extends over 12 amino acids. Trimming stripped 0 bases from V and 5 bases from J, with 2 bases between. Germline CDR1 reads SGDLS; CDR2 reads YYNGEE. The CDR3 bases are TGTGCCAGCAGCGTAGATACCGGGGAGCTGTTTTTT. Its protein is CASSVDTGELFF.

The chain has TRBV1 and TRBJ1-2. TRBV1 is a pseudogene locus. CDR3 length: 18 residues. CDR3 protein: CTSSQDRERGFTHYGYTF. CDR3 sequence (DNA): TGCACCAGCAGCCAAGATAGGGAGCGCGGGTTCACCCACTATGGCTACACCTTC.

The rearrangement uses TRBV19 and TRBJ1-2; D ambiguous. V lost 6 bases to trimming and J lost 7 bases, with 18 bases between them. CDR1 is LNHDA, CDR2 SQIVND, per germline (reference sequence). This CDR3 region has 14 residues. The CDR3, as DNA: TGTGCCAGTAGCCCTTCTGCTGGCTTCTCTGGCTACACCTTC. Translation: CASSPSAGFSGYTF.

Sample share makes this clone medium-sized. V is TRBV7-3 and J is TRBJ2-1, with TRBD2 matching 9 bases. The V and J ends lost 5 bases and 2 bases, in that order; junction bases with no gene match: 1. This CDR3 is built from 14 residues. Germline V gene data show CDR1 as SGHTA and CDR2 as FQGTGA. The CDR3 DNA reads TGTGCCAGCAGCAGCGGGGGGACCTACAATGAGCAGTTCTTC. Protein: CASSSGGTYNEQFF.